Presented here are 28 T cell receptor beta chains from one specimen sequenced in a study of blood T cells in healthy people across ages. A second PCR of 7 to 11 cycles used a sample-barcoded 5' primer and a J-beta primer mix. TCRdb used MiXCR to reprocess the 5' RACE reads, holding one entry per CDR3 protein. The repertoire includes about 570,000 distinct CDR3 sequences, approximately 30% of them detected once, and about 18% sits in the top ten. Sequencing used blood. Source of these receptors: a woman in her 70s in good health.

Here the CDR3 DNA reads TGTGCCAGCAGCGTGGCCTCAAGAAGGAGCACTGAAGCTTTCTTT. Its protein product is CASSVASRRSTEAFF. The J gene is TRBJ1-1, the V gene TRBV9; D remains unclear. The length of the CDR3 is 15 residues. CDR1 and CDR2 from the germline V gene are SGDLS and YYNGEE. Trimming shortened V by 2 bases and J by 4 bases, and 15 bases separated the two germline ends.

The chain links TRBV29-1 to TRBJ2-1; tentatively, D is TRBD1 or TRBD2 (5 bases each). The germline V gene encodes CDR1 SQVTM and CDR2 ANQGSEA. With 5 bases removed from V and 8 bases from J, the gap between germline ends came to 10 bases. CDR3 length: 11 amino acids. CDR3 amino acids: CSVRRDHEQFF. CDR3 DNA sequence: TGCAGCGTTCGCAGGGACCATGAGCAGTTCTTC.

The chain has TRBV7-3 and TRBJ2-1; TRBD2 agrees at 8 bases. The germline gives CDR1 SGHTA, CDR2 FQGTGA. V shed 5 bases, J shed 4 bases, and the junction held 10 bases outside the gene matches. This CDR3 region has 16 residues. CDR3 DNA sequence: TGTGCCAGCAGCCGTCAGGGCGGGGGGTTTTACAATGAGCAGTTCTTC. This sequence encodes CASSRQGGGFYNEQFF.

V is TRBV6-2 or TRBV6-3 and J is TRBJ1-5, with 9 bases that match TRBD1. CDR3 length equals 16 residues. V gave up 5 bases and J gave up 6 bases; unmatched junction bases: 11. Germline values: CDR1 MNHEY, CDR2 SVGEGT. The CDR3 loop reads CASSISGTGLAQPQHF. The CDR3 DNA sequence: TGTGCCAGCAGTATATCCGGGACAGGGTTAGCTCAGCCCCAGCATTTT.

The sample holds a few counts of this clonotype. The rearrangement joins TRBV11-2 to TRBJ1-1, with 7 bases matching TRBD1. Looked up from germline, CDR1 is SGHAT and CDR2 is FQNNGV. There are 15 residues in the CDR3. V lost 5 bases, J lost 5 bases, and 11 bases stayed unmatched. CDR3 loop: CASSPLQGLRTEAFF. The CDR3, as DNA: TGTGCCAGCAGCCCTTTACAGGGGTTAAGGACTGAAGCTTTCTTT. Complete variable domain (other parts from reference TRBV11-2 and TRBJ1-1): EAGVAQSPRYKIIEKRQSVAFWCNPISGHATLYWYQQILGQGPKLLIQFQNNGVVDDSQLPKDRFSAERLKGVDSTLKIQPAKLEDSAVYLCASSPLQGLRTEAFFGQGTRLTVV.

In the case of this clonotype: A much bigger clone sits one base away, suggesting this may be a read error. This chain joins TRBV2 and TRBJ2-5, with 10 bases identical to TRBD2. Germline V gene sequence: CDR1 SNHLY, CDR2 FYNNEI. The CDR3 contains 14 residues. CDR3 sequence (DNA): TGTGCCAGCAGTCGAGCGGGGGGGCAAGAGACCCAGCACTTC. Translated, it gives CASSRAGGQETQHF.

This clonotype was recorded a few times. This chain links TRBV11-2 with TRBJ2-1; the D gene is possibly TRBD2 (5 bases). CDR1 is SGHAT and CDR2 is FQNNGV in the germline V gene. The V gene lost 1 base and the J gene lost 4 bases, with 11 bases spanning the gap. The CDR3 covers 15 residues. The CDR3 loop is CASSLAGENYNEQFF. CDR3 DNA: TGTGCCAGCAGCTTAGCCGGGGAAAATTACAATGAGCAGTTCTTC.

There are a few counts of this clonotype. The J gene is TRBJ2-4, the V gene TRBV7-9, with 7 bases aligning to TRBD1. V shed 3 bases, J shed 7 bases, and the junction held 6 bases outside the gene matches. This CDR3 comprises 14 residues. Germline values: CDR1 SEHNR, CDR2 FQNEAQ (reference sequence). The chain's CDR3 is CASSFSTGWNIQYF. The CDR3 DNA reads TGTGCCAGCAGCTTTTCGACAGGGTGGAACATTCAGTACTTC.

This clonotype was picked up a small number of times. The chain is built from TRBV23-1 and TRBJ1-4; TRBD1 might be the D (5 bases). TRBV23-1 qualifies as an ORF whose function is uncertain. The CDR3 totals 16 residues. V was trimmed by 3 bases and J by 0 bases, leaving 11 bases between them. The CDR3 sequence: CASSHSGGPTNEKLFF. CDR3 bases: TGCGCCAGCAGTCACTCCGGGGGTCCAACTAATGAAAAACTGTTTTTT.

V gene TRBV5-8 combines with J gene TRBJ2-1, with 7 bases aligning to TRBD1. Germline-derived CDR1 and CDR2 are SGHTS and YDEGEE. V trimming: 0 bases; J trimming: 7 bases; junction bases outside the gene matches: 10. This CDR3 spans 16 amino acids. The CDR3 sequence: CASSLANTGTVNEQFF. The CDR3 DNA sequence: TGTGCCAGCAGCTTGGCCAACACCGGGACAGTAAATGAGCAGTTCTTC.

On this clonotype itself: This may arise from a read error, as a much more abundant clone is one base away. The CDR3 sequence: CAGSLSGTLTGELFF. The CDR3 region has the DNA TGTGCCGGCAGTCTTTCCGGGACTTTGACCGGGGAGCTGTTTTTT. The rearrangement joins TRBV25-1 to TRBJ2-2, with D possibly being TRBD2 (6 bases). Germline CDR1 and CDR2: MGHDK and SYGVNS. CDR3 size: 15 residues.

At least ten counts were recorded for this clonotype. The chain combines TRBV5-5 with TRBJ2-2; tentative D call: TRBD2 (6 bases). This CDR3 has 14 amino acids. The V gene's germline CDR1 is SGHKS and CDR2 YYEKEE (reference sequence). The V end lost 0 bases, the J end lost 4 bases, and 7 bases lay between the germline ends. CDR3: CASSLGRGTGELFF. The CDR3 DNA follows: TGTGCCAGCAGCTTGGGGAGGGGCACCGGGGAGCTGTTTTTT.

The rearrangement uses TRBV7-8 and TRBJ2-1; D is possibly TRBD1 or TRBD2 (5 bases each). V was shortened by 5 bases and J by 7 bases, with 18 bases between the two germline ends. Germline V lookup: CDR1 SGHVS, CDR2 FQNEAQ. This CDR3 contains 15 residues. As DNA, the CDR3 is TGTGCCAGCAGCCTGGGACGGGCAGGGATTAATGAGCAGTTCTTC. Amino acid sequence: CASSLGRAGINEQFF. Drawing the rest from reference TRBV7-8 and TRBJ2-1, the complete variable domain is GAGVSQSPRYKVAKRGQDVALRCDPISGHVSLFWYQQALGQGPEFLTYFQNEAQLDKSGLPSDRFFAERPEGSVSTLKIQRTQQEDSAVYLCASSLGRAGINEQFFGPGTRLTVL.

This clonotype occurred a few times. The chain joins TRBV13 to TRBJ2-2, with no clear D. Germline V lookup: CDR1 PRHDT, CDR2 FYEKMQ (reference sequence). Trimming cost V 2 bases and J 6 bases, with 7 bases left between them. This CDR3 spans 13 amino acids. The CDR3 region is CASSLKVPGELFF. CDR3 sequence (DNA): TGTGCCAGCAGCTTAAAGGTCCCCGGGGAGCTGTTTTTT.

V usage is TRBV6-1 and J usage is TRBJ2-7; D is possibly TRBD1 (6 bases). The CDR3 runs to 16 residues. CDR1 and CDR2 from the germline V gene are MNHNS and SASEGT. Trimming stripped 4 bases from V and 1 base from J, with 17 bases between. The CDR3 DNA reads as TGTGCCAGCAGTGGGGGTAGGGGGACGGTGTCCTACGAGCAGTACTTC. It encodes CASSGGRGTVSYEQYF.

V and J are TRBV11-1 and TRBJ1-2, with 7 bases fitting TRBD1. CDR3 length: 15 amino acids. The germline V gene has CDR1 SGHAT and CDR2 FQDESV (reference sequence). J gave up 6 bases and V 5 bases, and 12 bases lay outside the gene matches. The CDR3 protein is CASSHTSTGIDGYTF. The CDR3 coding sequence is TGTGCCAGCAGCCACACCTCGACAGGGATCGATGGCTACACCTTC.

The chain couples TRBV10-3 to TRBJ2-7; 7 nucleotides align to TRBD1. V shed 6 bases, J shed 5 bases, and the junction held 10 bases outside the gene matches. The CDR3 consists of 14 residues. Germline lookup yields CDR1 ENHRY and CDR2 SYGVKD. This CDR3 is CAISKTGLVHEQYF. DNA of the CDR3: TGTGCCATCAGCAAGACAGGGTTGGTCCACGAGCAGTACTTC.

The rearrangement links TRBV5-1 to TRBJ2-5, with D possibly matching TRBD1 (6 bases). With the DNA end fitting TRBJ2-7 better, the J assignment may be wrong. The CDR3 runs 14 residues. CDR1 is SGHRS, CDR2 YFSETQ, per germline. The CDR3 spells CASSGGHPAYEQYF. As DNA, the CDR3 is TGCGCCAGCAGCGGGGGACACCCCGCCTACGAGCAGTACTTC.

Turning to this clonotype: At one end, the junction sequence differs from germline, possibly due to a read error. Written as DNA, the CDR3 is TGTACCAGCAGTTACCGCCGGACAGGGAGACCCTACGAGCAGTACTTC. This sequence encodes CTSSYRRTGRPYEQYF. The chain employs TRBV6-2 or TRBV6-3 and TRBJ2-7; TRBD1 matches 8 bases. CDR1 and CDR2 from the germline V gene are MNHEY and SVGEGT. There are 16 residues in the CDR3.

The genes are TRBV20-1 and TRBJ2-7; D unresolved. Germline lookup yields CDR1 DFQATT and CDR2 SNEGSKA (reference sequence). The CDR3 runs 12 residues. V was cut by 3 bases and J by 6 bases, with 12 bases left in between. The DNA of the CDR3 is TGCAGTGCTAGTACCAGATTTGGCGAGCAGTACTTC. The encoded protein is CSASTRFGEQYF.

The chain recombines TRBV12-5 with TRBJ1-6; D not resolved. Germline V lookup: CDR1 LGHNT, CDR2 FRNRAP. This CDR3 contains 12 residues. V was shortened by 7 bases and J by 8 bases, with 9 bases between the two germline ends. CDR3 amino acids: CASAPLDSPLHF. CDR3 bases: TGTGCTAGTGCTCCCCTGGATTCACCCCTCCACTTT.

This clonotype was recorded a few times. V gene TRBV3-1 combines with J gene TRBJ2-7, with D unresolved. Germline CDR1 reads LGHDT; CDR2 reads YNNKEL (reference sequence). The CDR3 contains 12 residues. V dropped 3 bases and J dropped 2 bases, with 5 bases sitting between them. The CDR3 bases are TGTGCCAGCAGCCAGGCAGCCTACGAGCAGTACTTC. Protein: CASSQAAYEQYF.

J is TRBJ2-2 and V is TRBV5-1; the D gene could be TRBD1 or TRBD2 (5 bases each). V dropped 4 bases and J dropped 4 bases, with 14 bases sitting between them. CDR1 and CDR2 (germline): SGHRS, YFSETQ. The CDR3 spans 15 residues. CDR3 bases: TGCGCCAGCAGCATCCGGGACCTACCCACCGGGGAGCTGTTTTTT. Encoded protein: CASSIRDLPTGELFF.

This clonotype was seen only a few times. Relative to the germline gene, one junction end is altered; a read error may explain this. V and J are TRBV5-1 and TRBJ2-2; TRBD1 agrees at 8 bases. The CDR3 is made up of 15 amino acids. The germline V gene has CDR1 SGHRS and CDR2 YFSETQ. CDR3 nucleotide sequence: TGCGCCAGCAACCTCGACAGGGGAGGAACCGGGGGGCTGTTTTTT. Translation: CASNLDRGGTGGLFF.

V is TRBV6-6 and J is TRBJ2-5, with D perhaps matching TRBD1 (5 bases). This CDR3 has 14 residues. Trimming cost V 5 bases and J 4 bases, with 14 bases left between them. Germline V lookup: CDR1 MNHNY, CDR2 SVGAGI (reference sequence). The CDR3 here is CASSPQGKGETQYF. The CDR3 region has the DNA TGTGCCAGCAGTCCCCAGGGCAAGGGAGAGACCCAGTACTTC.

The chain uses TRBV28 and TRBJ1-4, with TRBD1 matching 10 bases. The J segment lost 7 bases and the V segment lost 5 bases, leaving 16 bases of the junction unmatched. The CDR3 covers 18 residues. From germline, CDR1 is MDHEN and CDR2 SYDVKM. CDR3 bases: TGTGCCAGCAGTCCCCCGGGACAGGGGAGATATTCTTCTGAAAAACTGTTTTTT. This codes for CASSPPGQGRYSSEKLFF.

This clonotype was observed a handful of times. CDR3 protein: CASSPNGEKLFF. In nucleotides, the CDR3 is TGTGCCAGCAGCCCGAATGGTGAAAAACTGTTTTTT. This chain connects TRBV7-2 to TRBJ1-4; no clear D. This CDR3 region has 12 residues. Trimming removed 5 bases at V and 7 bases at J, with 8 bases between. Germline CDR1 reads SGHTA; CDR2 reads FQGNSA.

Here the CDR3 DNA reads TGCGCCAGCGGTTCTCGGGCGGAGGGAGGTGGCTACACCTTC. It codes for CASGSRAEGGGYTF. The chain has TRBV4-3 and TRBJ1-2; D uncertain. CDR1 and CDR2 from the germline V gene are LGHNA and YSLEER. Trimming took 8 bases from V and 7 from J, leaving 20 bases between them. The CDR3 covers 14 residues.